This T cell receptor beta chain is drawn from a study of T cell responses to AZD1222 COVID-19 vaccine. TCRdb keeps only in-frame clones here, not all; method: immunoSEQ multiplex PCR. The sample yields some 54,000 clones, around 90% seen once. The V and J ends lost 3 bases and 4 bases respectively, with 6 bases between them. The CDR3 sequence is 13 residues long. This sequence joins TRBV12-3 or TRBV12-4 and TRBJ2-2; D not certain. This TCR came from an adult in good health. This sample comprised peripheral blood, obtained on day 0 of AZD1222 vaccination. CDR3 residues: CASSFSGTGELFF. The CDR3, as DNA: TGTGCCAGCAGTTTTTCGGGCACCGGGGAGCTGTTTTTT.